A selection of T cell receptor beta chains follows, all from one sample in a study of Ad26.COV2.S vaccination and SARS-CoV-2 variants. Using immunoSEQ multiplex PCR, the repertoire was profiled, and TCRdb retains in-frame clones only, with some absent. The sample shows approximately 300,000 clones, more than 70% of them seen only once. Sequencing used peripheral blood, obtained in a trial of Ad26.COV2.S vaccine versus placebo. The receptor set was obtained from a person between 18 and 60 years old who received the Ad26.COV2.S COVID-19 vaccine or a placebo. Each CDR3 is given without its conserved first and last residue. A clone size is listed for some rows: how often the clone was seen (once, few, many), or a class if it is expanded.

cdr3_length	clone_size	v_call	j_call	cdr3_aa
14	NA	TRBV19	TRBJ2-3	ASSIWGGQGTDTQY
9	once	TRBV2	TRBJ2-5	ASSETETQY
15	NA	TRBV7-9	TRBJ2-5	ASSLGLLAGSQETQY
12	NA	TRBV5-6	TRBJ1-4	ASSLVARGEKLF
13	NA	TRBV9	TRBJ1-6	ASSVDPKGQSPLH
13	NA	TRBV7-3	TRBJ2-1	ASSLSSGGLNEQF
12	NA	TRBV7-6	TRBJ2-3	ASSYAPSTDTQY
17	NA	TRBV3-1/TRBV3-2	TRBJ2-7	ASSLRRGLAGAFCYEQY
13	NA	TRBV5-5	TRBJ2-5	ASSGGRVLQETQY
12	NA	TRBV19	TRBJ2-7	ASSIGTAFYEQY
14	few	TRBV6-2/TRBV6-3	TRBJ2-1	ASSSPNYGGGNEQF
13	NA	TRBV6-5	TRBJ2-5	ASSYPPATEETQY
14	NA	TRBV9	TRBJ1-2	ASSARGGGPLYGYT
15	NA	TRBV4-1	TRBJ2-6	ASSQEAASSGANVLT
16	NA	TRBV18	TRBJ2-1	ASSPPGGWDLLYNEQF
12	NA	TRBV7-2	TRBJ1-1	ASSYKDSPTEAF
13	NA	TRBV6-2/TRBV6-3	TRBJ1-2	ASSSTGSGVNGYT
13	NA	TRBV7-9	TRBJ1-4	ASSQRGGADEKLF
14	NA	TRBV5-4	TRBJ2-5	ASTRRDGRGSETQY
11	NA	TRBV5-4	TRBJ2-1	ASSSGGENEQF
12	NA	TRBV6-5	TRBJ1-1	ASSHLTGGTEAF
10	few	TRBV10-3	TRBJ2-5	AIGSGRETQY
13	NA	TRBV15	TRBJ1-5	ATSRGGRGVQPQH
13	once	TRBV4-1	TRBJ2-1	ASRGLAGGNNEQF
12	NA	TRBV2	TRBJ1-4	ASSKQGAGEKLF
11	NA	TRBV7-2	TRBJ2-4	ASSLETGAKEY
11	NA	TRBV19	TRBJ2-7	ASSNRAPYEQY
14	few	TRBV6-2/TRBV6-3	TRBJ1-2	ASSYSAGAGAYGYT
14	few	TRBV6-2/TRBV6-3	TRBJ1-2	ASSYPRTGGSYGYT
15	NA	TRBV19	TRBJ1-1	ASSIKRGGGINTEAF
13	NA	TRBV9	TRBJ2-2	ASSVRLQNTGELF
13	NA	TRBV7-2	TRBJ1-1	ASSSQAGMNTEAF
11	many	TRBV6-2/TRBV6-3	TRBJ2-2	ASSRGDAGELF
13	NA	TRBV27	TRBJ2-6	ASSLDRAGANVLT
11	NA	TRBV6-5	TRBJ2-7	ASRVTSAYEQY
10	NA	TRBV15	TRBJ1-2	ATSRDRAGYT
12	NA	TRBV6-2/TRBV6-3	TRBJ1-2	ASTPGTDLYGYT